These 14 T cell receptor beta chains came from one sample sequenced in a study of CD8 T cells in Susac syndrome. Roughly 0.45 to 1 ug RNA was reverse transcribed with random hexamers. TCRdb re-derived calls from the immunoSEQ multiplex PCR reads in MiXCR, one entry per CDR3 protein. Counted here are 80,000 to 90,000 distinct CDR3 sequences, approximately 95% occurring once; the ten biggest clones make up roughly 0.5%. The source material was CD8+ T cells from PBMCs. These receptors were collected from a human donor with Susac syndrome.

This clonotype was seen just once. The V call is TRBV24-1, the J call TRBJ2-3; 7 bases align to TRBD2. The germline V gene has CDR1 KGHDR and CDR2 SFDVKD. Germline trimming cut 9 bases from V and 4 bases from J; bases unmatched to any gene: 12. The CDR3 has 15 residues. As DNA, the CDR3 is TGTGCCACCTCCAGCCGGCGCGGGAGTGCAGATACGCAGTATTTT. It specifies CATSSRRGSADTQYF.

The chain couples TRBV20-1 to TRBJ2-3; the match to TRBD2 covers 11 bases. J lost 0 bases, V lost 6 bases, and 20 bases had no gene match. The CDR3 sequence is 20 residues long. Germline loops: CDR1 DFQATT, CDR2 SNEGSKA (reference sequence). The CDR3 region is CSAPTRETSGSILSTDTQYF. In DNA, the CDR3 is TGCAGTGCGCCAACCCGGGAAACTAGCGGGAGCATTCTCAGCACAGATACGCAGTATTTT.

The chain uses TRBV27 and TRBJ1-2; D is possibly TRBD1 (6 bases). V was pared by 2 bases and J by 4 bases, with 11 bases between. Germline assignment: CDR1 MNHEY and CDR2 SMNVEV (reference sequence). This CDR3 contains 14 residues. Written as DNA, the CDR3 is TGTGCCAGCAGTTTACTACAGGGTGGCTATGGCTACACCTTC. Translated, it gives CASSLLQGGYGYTF.

The chain links TRBV9 to TRBJ2-2; D gene ambiguous. Germline CDR1 is SGDLS and CDR2 is YYNGEE. The CDR3 totals 12 residues. V lost 9 bases and J 2 bases, leaving 8 bases between the germline ends. The CDR3 sequence: CATADNTGELFF. In nucleotides, the CDR3 is TGTGCCACCGCAGACAACACCGGGGAGCTGTTTTTT.

The genes are TRBV20-1 and TRBJ2-5; D is perhaps TRBD2 (6 bases). The CDR3 contains 13 residues. Trimming shortened V by 8 bases and J by 5 bases, and 18 bases separated the two germline ends. Germline values: CDR1 DFQATT, CDR2 SNEGSKA (reference sequence). DNA of the CDR3: TGCAGTACCGCGTTGGGGGGAAGCGAGACCCAGTACTTC. Residues: CSTALGGSETQYF.

The V call is TRBV29-1, the J call TRBJ1-1, with a possible D match to TRBD1 (6 bases). V lost 2 bases and J 1 base, leaving 8 bases between the germline ends. The CDR3 is 13 amino acids. Germline lookup yields CDR1 SQVTM and CDR2 ANQGSEA. The CDR3 loop reads CSVERGGNTEAFF. The CDR3 nucleotides are TGCAGCGTTGAAAGGGGGGGGAACACTGAAGCTTTCTTT.

Remarks on this clonotype: An end of the junction does not agree with germline; a read error may underlie this. The V and J genes are TRBV7-6 and TRBJ2-1; D is unresolved. This CDR3 contains 14 residues. Looked up from germline, CDR1 is SGHVS and CDR2 is FNYEAQ. CDR3 nucleotide sequence: TGTGCCAGCAGTTTAGCTCATTCGGGTAATGAGCAGTTCTTC. Its translation: CASSLAHSGNEQFF.

This chain uses TRBV7-8 with TRBJ1-5, with D possibly TRBD1 on 6 matching bases. The CDR3 is made up of 16 amino acids. Per germline, CDR1 SGHVS and CDR2 FQNEAQ. V lost 1 base, J lost 0 bases, and 10 bases lay in between. CDR3: CASSLGTAYSNQPQHF. DNA for the CDR3: TGTGCCAGCAGCTTAGGGACAGCGTATAGCAATCAGCCCCAGCATTTT.

The gene calls are TRBV20-1 and TRBJ2-7; D is uncertain. The V end was cut by 0 bases, the J end by 0 bases, with 9 bases between. The germline CDR1 and CDR2 sequences are DFQATT and SNEGSKA (reference sequence). The CDR3 consists of 14 residues. The chain's CDR3 is CSARDHWSSYEQYF. For the CDR3, the DNA is TGCAGTGCTAGAGACCACTGGTCCTCCTACGAGCAGTACTTC.

The gene calls are TRBV20-1 and TRBJ1-1; D is undetermined. Trimming removed 8 bases from V and 3 bases from J, with 4 bases in between. CDR3 length: 9 amino acids. The germline CDR1 and CDR2 sequences are DFQATT and SNEGSKA (reference sequence). Written as DNA, the CDR3 is TGCAGTCAGGACACTGAAGCTTTCTTT. Amino acid sequence: CSQDTEAFF.

This clonotype has only a few counts. The rearrangement links TRBV29-1 to TRBJ2-7, with D perhaps assigned TRBD1 or TRBD2 (5 bases each). The V end lost 3 bases, the J end lost 0 bases, and 15 bases lay between the germline ends. The CDR3 has 15 amino acids. CDR1 and CDR2 (germline): SQVTM, ANQGSEA. CDR3 protein: CSVDEGLGSSYEQYF. The CDR3, as DNA: TGCAGCGTTGATGAGGGGCTGGGGAGCTCCTACGAGCAGTACTTC.

The J gene is TRBJ2-5, the V gene TRBV4-1, with D tentatively TRBD2 (6 bases). V was cut by 2 bases and J by 2 bases, with 6 bases left in between. CDR3 length equals 13 residues. Germline-derived CDR1 and CDR2 are MGHRA and YSYEKL. DNA for the CDR3: TGCGCCAGCAGCCAACTAGCGCAAGAGACCCAGTACTTC. The encoded protein is CASSQLAQETQYF.

The chain combines TRBV4-2 with TRBJ2-7, with D hard to call. The CDR3 runs to 14 residues. V was pared by 1 base and J by 6 bases, with 13 bases between. Germline V gives CDR1 LGHNA, CDR2 YNFKEQ. The chain's CDR3 is CASSQGVEVGEQYF. CDR3 nucleotide sequence: TGTGCCAGCAGCCAAGGGGTCGAGGTGGGCGAGCAGTACTTC.

The chain couples TRBV20-1 to TRBJ1-1; D is possibly TRBD1 (5 bases). The V gene's germline CDR1 is DFQATT and CDR2 SNEGSKA (reference sequence). Trimming took off 6 bases at V and 10 bases at J, with 24 bases between the two ends. The CDR3 sequence is 14 residues long. CDR3 nucleotides: TGCAGTGCCCAAAAACCGGAGGGGACGCGAGGAGCTTTCTTT. It yields the protein CSAQKPEGTRGAFF.